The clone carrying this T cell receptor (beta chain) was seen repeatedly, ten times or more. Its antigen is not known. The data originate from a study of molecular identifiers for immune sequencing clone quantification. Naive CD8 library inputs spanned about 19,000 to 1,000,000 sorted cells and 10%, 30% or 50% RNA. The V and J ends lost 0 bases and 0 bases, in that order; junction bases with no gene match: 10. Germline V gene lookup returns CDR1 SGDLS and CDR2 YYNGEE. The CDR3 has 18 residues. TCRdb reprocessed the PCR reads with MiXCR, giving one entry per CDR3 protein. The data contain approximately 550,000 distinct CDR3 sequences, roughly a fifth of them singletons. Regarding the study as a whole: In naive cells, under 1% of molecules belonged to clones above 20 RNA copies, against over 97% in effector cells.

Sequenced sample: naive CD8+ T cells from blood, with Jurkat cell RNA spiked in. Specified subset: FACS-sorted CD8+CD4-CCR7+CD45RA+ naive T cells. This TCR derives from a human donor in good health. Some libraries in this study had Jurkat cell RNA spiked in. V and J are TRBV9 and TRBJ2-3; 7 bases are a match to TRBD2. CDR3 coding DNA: TGTGCCAGCAGCGTAGAGTCCCAGCGGGGTATCAGCACAGATACGCAGTATTTT. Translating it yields CASSVESQRGISTDTQYF.